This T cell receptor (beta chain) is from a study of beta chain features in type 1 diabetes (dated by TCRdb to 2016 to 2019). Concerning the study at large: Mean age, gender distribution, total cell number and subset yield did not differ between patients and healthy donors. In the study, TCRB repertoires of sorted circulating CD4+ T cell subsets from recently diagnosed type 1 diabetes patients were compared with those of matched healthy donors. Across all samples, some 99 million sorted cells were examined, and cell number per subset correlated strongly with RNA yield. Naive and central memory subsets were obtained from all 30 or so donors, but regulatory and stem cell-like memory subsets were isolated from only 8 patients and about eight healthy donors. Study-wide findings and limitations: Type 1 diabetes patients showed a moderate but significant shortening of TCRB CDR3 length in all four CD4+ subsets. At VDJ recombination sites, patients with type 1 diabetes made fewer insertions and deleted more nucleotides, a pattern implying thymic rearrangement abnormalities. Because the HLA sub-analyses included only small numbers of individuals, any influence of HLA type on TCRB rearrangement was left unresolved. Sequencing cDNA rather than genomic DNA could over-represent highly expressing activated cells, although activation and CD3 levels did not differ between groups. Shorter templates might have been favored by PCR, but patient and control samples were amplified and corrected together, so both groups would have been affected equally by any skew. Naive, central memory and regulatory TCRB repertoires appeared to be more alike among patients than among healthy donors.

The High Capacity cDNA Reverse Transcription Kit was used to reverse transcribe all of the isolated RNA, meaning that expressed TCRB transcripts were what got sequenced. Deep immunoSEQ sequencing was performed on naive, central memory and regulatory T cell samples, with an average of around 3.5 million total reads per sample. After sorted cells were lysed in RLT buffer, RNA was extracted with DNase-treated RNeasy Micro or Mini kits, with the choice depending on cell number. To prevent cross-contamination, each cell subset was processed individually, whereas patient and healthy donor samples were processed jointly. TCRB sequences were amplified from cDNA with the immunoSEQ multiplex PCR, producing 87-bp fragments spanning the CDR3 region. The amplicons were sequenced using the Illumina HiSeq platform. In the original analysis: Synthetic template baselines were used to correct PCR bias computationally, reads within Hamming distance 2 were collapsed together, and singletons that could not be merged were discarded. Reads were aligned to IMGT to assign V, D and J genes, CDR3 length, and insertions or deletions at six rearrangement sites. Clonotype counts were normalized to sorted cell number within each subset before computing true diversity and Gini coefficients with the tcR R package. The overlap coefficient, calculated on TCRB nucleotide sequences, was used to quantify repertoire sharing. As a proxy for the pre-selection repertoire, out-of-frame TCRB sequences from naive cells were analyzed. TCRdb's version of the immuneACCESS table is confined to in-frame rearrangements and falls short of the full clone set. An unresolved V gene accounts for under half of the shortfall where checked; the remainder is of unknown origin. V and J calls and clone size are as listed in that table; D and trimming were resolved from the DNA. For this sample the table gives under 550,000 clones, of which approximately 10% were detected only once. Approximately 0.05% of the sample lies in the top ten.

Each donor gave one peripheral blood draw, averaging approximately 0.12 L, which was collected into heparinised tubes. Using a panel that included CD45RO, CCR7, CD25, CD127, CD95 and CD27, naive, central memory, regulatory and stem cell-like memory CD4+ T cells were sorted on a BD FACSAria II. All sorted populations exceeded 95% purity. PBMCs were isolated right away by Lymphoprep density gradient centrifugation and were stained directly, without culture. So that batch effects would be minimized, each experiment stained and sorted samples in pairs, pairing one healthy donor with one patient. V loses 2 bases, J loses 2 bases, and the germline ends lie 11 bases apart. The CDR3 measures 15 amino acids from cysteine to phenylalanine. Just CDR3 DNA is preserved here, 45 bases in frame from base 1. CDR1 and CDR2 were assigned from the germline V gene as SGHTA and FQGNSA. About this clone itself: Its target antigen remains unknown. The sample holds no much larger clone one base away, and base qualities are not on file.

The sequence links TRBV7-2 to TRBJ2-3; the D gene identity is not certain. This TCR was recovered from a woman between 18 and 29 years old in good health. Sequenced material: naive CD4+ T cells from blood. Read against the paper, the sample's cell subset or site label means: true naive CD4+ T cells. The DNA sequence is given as TGTGCCAGCAGCTTAAATCACTTAAACACAGATACGCAGTATTTT. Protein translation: CASSLNHLNTDTQYF.